These T cell receptor beta chains were read from a single sample in a study of regulatory T cells in long-lasting Graves disease. TCRdb used MiXCR to reprocess the multiplex PCR reads, holding one entry per CDR3 protein. The data hold fewer than 350,000 distinct CDR3 sequences, with about 20% observed a single time. The sample in question was peripheral blood mononuclear cells (PBMCs), obtained at new diagnosis, from a patient treated with antithyroid drugs. The receptors derive from a female donor with Graves disease. The CDR3 runs from the conserved cysteine through the conserved F or W. Each record gives: D gene, clone size, V gene, J gene, CDR3 protein, CDR3 DNA. A D gene is named only where the DNA matches it firmly. Clone size appears in some rows only: once, few, many, or a class for an expanded clone.

.	once	TRBV20-1	TRBJ2-7	CSARESGAPSYEQYF	TGCAGTGCTAGAGAATCGGGGGCTCCCTCCTACGAGCAGTACTTC
TRBD1	many	TRBV5-1	TRBJ2-2	CASSSFRQGRTGELFF	TGCGCCAGCAGCTCGTTTAGACAGGGCCGGACCGGGGAGCTGTTTTTT
.	many	TRBV18	TRBJ2-7	CASSPGRYEQYF	TGTGCCAGCAGCCCTGGGAGGTACGAGCAGTACTTC
.	few	TRBV9	TRBJ1-3	CASSVGWGLTTAFSGNTIYF	TGTGCCAGCAGCGTAGGATGGGGGCTGACTACCGCATTCTCTGGAAACACCATATATTTT
.	many	TRBV12-3/TRBV12-4	TRBJ2-3	CASSFNPGVHDTQYF	TGTGCCAGCAGTTTCAATCCGGGAGTTCACGATACGCAGTATTTT
.	many	TRBV14	TRBJ2-7	CASSQDSRQLYEQYF	TGTGCCAGCAGCCAAGATTCCCGGCAGCTCTACGAGCAGTACTTC
TRBD1	many	TRBV19	TRBJ1-6	CASRVTGTGLTPLHF	TGTGCCAGTAGAGTGACCGGGACAGGGCTTACACCCCTCCACTTT
TRBD2	.	TRBV29-1	TRBJ2-2	CSTSGRVPGELFF	TGCAGCACTAGCGGGAGGGTTCCCGGGGAGCTGTTTTTT
TRBD2	few	TRBV28	TRBJ2-5	CASSRLAGFQETQYF	TGTGCCAGCAGTCGACTAGCGGGGTTCCAAGAGACCCAGTACTTC
.	many	TRBV19	TRBJ1-4	CASIPGTAHNEKLFF	TGTGCCAGTATCCCGGGAACAGCTCATAATGAAAAACTGTTTTTT
.	.	TRBV30	TRBJ1-5	CAWSVRESQPQHF	TGTGCCTGGAGTGTACGGGAATCCCAGCCCCAGCATTTT
.	many	TRBV28	TRBJ1-3	CASSLGRPVGNTIYF	TGTGCCAGCAGTTTAGGACGCCCAGTTGGAAACACCATATATTTT
TRBD1	.	TRBV19	TRBJ2-7	CASSRGQGGIPYEQYF	TGTGCCAGTAGTAGGGGACAGGGAGGAATTCCCTACGAGCAGTACTTC
.	.	TRBV28	TRBJ1-4	CASRVRFGGRTNEKLFF	TGTGCCAGCAGAGTCCGATTCGGGGGCCGGACTAATGAAAAACTGTTTTTT
.	.	TRBV2	TRBJ1-1	CASKEGSVTEAFF	TGTGCCAGCAAGGAGGGATCGGTCACTGAAGCTTTCTTT
.	many	TRBV6-1	TRBJ1-2	CASSEANGYGYTF	TGTGCCAGCAGTGAAGCGAACGGCTATGGCTACACCTTC
.	few	TRBV11-2	TRBJ2-7	CASSLSSTYEQYF	TGTGCCAGCAGCTTGAGCAGCACCTACGAGCAGTACTTC
TRBD2	many	TRBV28	TRBJ2-5	CASSLASGSVARTQYF	TGTGCCAGCAGTTTGGCTAGCGGCTCTGTAGCGAGGACCCAGTACTTC
.	.	TRBV20-1	TRBJ2-1	CSARTLGRGPAMGEQFF	TGCAGTGCTAGGACGTTAGGGCGGGGCCCTGCGATGGGGGAGCAGTTCTTC
.	.	TRBV19	TRBJ2-7	CASREISGKHHEQYF	TGTGCCAGTAGAGAAATCTCAGGGAAGCACCACGAGCAGTACTTC
TRBD1	many	TRBV19	TRBJ1-1	CASSIEPGGYRPFF	TGTGCCAGTAGTATCGAACCAGGGGGGTATCGACCTTTCTTT
TRBD2	many	TRBV5-6	TRBJ2-1	CASSPLGSLAGEGYNEQFF	TGTGCCAGCAGCCCCCTGGGCTCCCTAGCGGGAGAGGGCTACAATGAGCAGTTCTTC
.	many	TRBV27	TRBJ1-2	CASKFPGDPYGYTF	TGTGCCAGCAAATTCCCAGGGGATCCCTATGGCTACACCTTC
TRBD1	many	TRBV7-8	TRBJ1-2	CASSFGQGGYGYTF	TGTGCCAGCAGCTTCGGACAGGGAGGCTATGGCTACACCTTC
.	many	TRBV7-3	TRBJ2-1	CASSQSGRTYNEQFF	TGTGCCAGCAGCCAATCGGGACGCACCTACAATGAGCAGTTCTTC
.	many	TRBV28	TRBJ1-1	CASSHMGGLPESEAFF	TGTGCCAGCAGTCATATGGGCGGGCTGCCAGAATCTGAAGCTTTCTTT
.	few	TRBV9	TRBJ2-1	CASSALQVSDEQFF	TGTGCCAGCAGCGCTCTACAGGTTAGCGATGAGCAGTTCTTC
TRBD2	.	TRBV3-1	TRBJ2-1	CASSQGLAGVYNEQFF	TGTGCCAGCAGCCAAGGACTAGCTGGGGTATACAATGAGCAGTTCTTC
TRBD2	.	TRBV7-2	TRBJ2-3	CASSFLAGGPDTQYF	TGTGCCAGCAGCTTTTTAGCGGGAGGTCCAGATACGCAGTATTTT
.	many	TRBV5-1	TRBJ2-1	CASSLAPSSNEFF	TGCGCCAGCAGCTTGGCTCCTTCTAGCAATGAGTTCTTC
.	many	TRBV30	TRBJ2-1	CAWSVPRGRTYNEQFF	TGTGCCTGGAGTGTACCACGCGGACGTACCTACAATGAGCAGTTCTTC
TRBD2	many	TRBV30	TRBJ2-1	CAWGRLAGNNEQFF	TGTGCCTGGGGAAGACTAGCGGGGAACAATGAGCAGTTCTTC
.	few	TRBV15	TRBJ2-2	CATSRSGWGTGELFF	TGTGCCACCAGCAGGAGCGGTTGGGGCACCGGGGAGCTGTTTTTT
.	many	TRBV27	TRBJ2-7	CASTPGHQISYEQYF	TGTGCCAGCACCCCGGGACACCAAATCTCCTACGAGCAGTACTTC
.	many	TRBV7-8	TRBJ2-3	CASSTVTDTQYF	TGTGCCAGCAGCACGGTGACAGATACGCAGTATTTT
.	.	TRBV12-3/TRBV12-4	TRBJ2-7	CASSLAWGSSNEQYF	TGTGCCAGCAGTTTAGCTTGGGGGAGTAGCAATGAGCAGTACTTC
.	.	TRBV6-1	TRBJ1-5	CASSRMRDQPQHF	TGTGCCAGCAGTCGAATGCGTGATCAGCCCCAGCATTTT
TRBD2	few	TRBV28	TRBJ2-3	CASSWGLAGGLLTDTQYF	TGTGCCAGCAGTTGGGGACTAGCGGGAGGGCTTTTGACAGATACGCAGTATTTT
.	many	TRBV18	TRBJ2-3	CASSPETFTDTQYF	TGTGCCAGCTCACCAGAGACTTTTACAGATACGCAGTATTTT
.	few	TRBV4-1	TRBJ1-1	CASSQPAGGTEAFF	TGCGCCAGCAGCCAACCCGCCGGGGGGACTGAAGCTTTCTTT
.	few	TRBV9	TRBJ1-4	CASSVGRSATNEKLFF	TGTGCCAGCAGCGTCGGACGGTCTGCAACTAATGAAAAACTGTTTTTT
.	few	TRBV2	TRBJ2-7	CASSQPAGGWYEQYF	TGCGCCAGCAGCCAACCGGCTGGCGGGTGGTACGAGCAGTACTTC
TRBD1	many	TRBV3-1	TRBJ2-7	CASSPQTGYGQYF	TGTGCCAGCAGCCCTCAGACAGGGTATGGGCAGTACTTC
.	.	TRBV2	TRBJ2-3	CASSSDQGTDTQYF	TGTGCCAGCAGTTCTGACCAGGGAACAGATACGCAGTATTTT
.	many	TRBV19	TRBJ2-3	CASSAAGQLGAGTQYF	TGTGCCAGTAGTGCTGCGGGGCAACTTGGGGCAGGGACGCAGTATTTT
.	many	TRBV29-1	TRBJ2-7	CSVEDLGGREQYF	TGCAGCGTTGAAGATCTAGGGGGAAGGGAGCAGTACTTC
TRBD1	.	TRBV7-2	TRBJ1-6	CASSLTPTGWQSPLHF	TGTGCCAGCAGCTTGACCCCGACAGGGTGGCAATCACCCCTCCACTTT
.	many	TRBV12-3/TRBV12-4	TRBJ1-1	CASSFRLGGGAEAFF	TGTGCCAGCAGTTTCAGGCTGGGGGGGGGAGCTGAAGCTTTCTTT
.	many	TRBV7-2	TRBJ2-7	CASSFGGYYEQYF	TGTGCCAGCAGCTTTGGGGGGTACTACGAGCAGTACTTC
.	many	TRBV7-2	TRBJ2-3	CASRRSGSTDTQYF	TGTGCCAGCAGAAGAAGCGGGAGCACAGATACGCAGTATTTT
.	many	TRBV28	TRBJ2-1	CASSLVNEQFF	TGTGCCAGCAGTTTGGTCAATGAGCAGTTCTTC
TRBD2	many	TRBV27	TRBJ2-1	CASRPGLAGEQFF	TGTGCCAGCCGACCGGGACTAGCGGGTGAGCAGTTCTTC
.	many	TRBV7-9	TRBJ1-1	CASREGEGGAFF	TGTGCCAGCCGAGAGGGCGAAGGGGGAGCTTTCTTT
.	many	TRBV12-3/TRBV12-4	TRBJ2-7	CASSLRGEVYEQYF	TGTGCCAGCAGTTTAAGGGGGGAGGTCTACGAGCAGTACTTC
.	many	TRBV24-1	TRBJ2-3	CATEGQPNIDTQYF	TGTGCCACCGAGGGACAACCGAACATAGATACGCAGTATTTT
.	many	TRBV20-1	TRBJ2-1	CSARELAILSSYNEQFF	TGCAGTGCTAGAGAACTAGCTATACTCAGCTCCTACAATGAGCAGTTCTTC
TRBD1	many	TRBV9	TRBJ1-1	CASSVDRVNTEAFF	TGTGCCAGCAGCGTCGACAGGGTGAACACTGAAGCTTTCTTT
.	.	TRBV4-1	TRBJ2-1	CASSQDRLASNNEQFF	TGCGCCAGCAGCCAAGATCGATTAGCGTCCAACAATGAGCAGTTCTTC
TRBD2	many	TRBV7-8	TRBJ2-7	CASSLAEAGGYEQYF	TGTGCCAGCAGCTTAGCGGAAGCGGGAGGCTACGAGCAGTACTTC